There are a few counts of the clone carrying this TCR beta chain. Single viable CD3+CD4+CD8-CD45RO+ cells were sorted as the memory CD4+ T cells. Serostatus was set by detecting CMV pp150, pp28, p38, p52 IgG. These data belong to a study of memory CD4+ T cells and cytomegalovirus serostatus. The table came from immunoSEQ multiplex PCR; TCRdb's copy has only in-frame clones and leaves some out. The data contain 25,000 to 30,000 clones, roughly 80% of them singletons. CDR3 length equals 16 residues. V lost 2 bases, J lost 4 bases, and 17 bases lay in between. CDR1 is KGHSH and CDR2 is LQKENI in the germline V gene.

Specimen: memory CD4+ T cells from blood. The sequence came from an adult in good health and CMV-seronegative. The chain has TRBV18 and TRBJ1-1; a weak D match, TRBD1 (6 bases). CDR3 protein: CASSPSRQGLGTEAFF. CDR3 nucleotides: TGTGCCAGCTCACCAAGCAGGCAGGGGCTCGGCACTGAAGCTTTCTTT.